This TCR beta chain was recovered during a study of monozygotic twins with inflammatory bowel disease (dated 2019 in TCRdb). Describing the broader study: In total, about 28 monozygotic twin pairs made up the full study: 19 Danish pairs, all IBD-discordant, plus nine German pairs, of which four were IBD-concordant and five were IBD-discordant. Disease-associated traits were sought mainly through comparisons between IBD patients and their genetically identical healthy co-twins within discordant pairs. Each individual had, on average, about 151 000 unique TCRalpha sequences and 181 000 unique TCRbeta sequences available for analysis.

Library prep was done by 5' RACE. Preparation of each TCR library used 3,500 to 4,500 ng of total RNA. For each sample, cDNA synthesis was carried out in eight separate reactions using SMARTScribe reverse transcriptase. Unique molecular identifiers containing a 6-nucleotide sample barcode were introduced through template switching during cDNA synthesis. Two nested PCRs of about 15 and 9 cycles amplified the TCRalpha and TCRbeta cDNA, and bead purification followed each PCR. Before amplification, the cDNA was both treated with uracil DNA-glycosylase and purified with the QIAquick PCR purification kit. The second PCR was the step at which Illumina TruSeq-compatible adapters and sample-specific barcodes were added. Library quality and concentration were assessed using TapeStation and Qubit, and about 5 ng of each library was pooled. Sequencing of pooled libraries was carried out on an Illumina HiSeq2500 single-index Rapid Run using 2 x 100 bp reads and custom sequencing primers. The study's processing was this. PCR and sequencing errors were corrected by UMI-based consensus assembly using MiGEC version 1.2.6. V(D)J alignment, clonotype assembly and CDR3 extraction were performed with MiXCR version 2.1.1. To normalise gene usage, clonotype sharing and MAIT/NKT TCR abundance, the top 1000, 10 000 and 20 000 clonotypes in each sample were analysed. After downsampling to 27 000 UMIs, diversity was calculated as the inverse Simpson index using the vegan R package. Paired Mann-Whitney U tests were applied to discordant twin pairs, and Benjamini-Hochberg correction was used for multiple testing. After reprocessing by TCRdb, each CDR3 protein sequence is one entry, and no DNA is given. What appears here as the V and J calls and clone size reflects TCRdb's work, not the paper's. In this sample's table one finds a few hundred thousand distinct CDR3 sequences. The ten largest account for about 2.5% of the sample.

The CDR3 covers 13 residues, taking in both the cysteine and the phenylalanine. No DNA appears here. For CDR1 and CDR2, the germline V gene lists MNHEY and SVGEGT. A roughly 2.5 ml peripheral blood sample was drawn into PAXgene tubes per donor and stored at -80°C. Without any T cell sorting, total RNA was extracted from whole blood using the PAXgene blood miRNA kit on an automated QIAcube. Peripheral blood from monozygotic twin pairs who were concordant or discordant for inflammatory bowel disease underwent deep TCRalpha and TCRbeta repertoire profiling using unique molecular barcoding. For every twin pair, smoking habits were documented, and each individual was categorised as a current, former or never smoker. General study outcomes and caveats: Because patients were on differing immunosuppressive treatments, the repertoires may have picked up extra background noise and inter-individual variability. Fewer clonotypes were shared with other individuals by IBD patients than by healthy twins, most markedly in patients showing signs of disease activity. TCRbeta repertoire diversity, by inverse Simpson index, was decreased in IBD patients compared with their healthy co-twins. Different T cell subtypes could not be distinguished in the analysis. No single strong signal or clonotype linked to IBD turned up in the results, so the idea that one exists was not supported. Concordant and discordant twins showed no difference in repertoire similarity, possibly because of limited statistical power.

On this clonotype itself: It has no known antigen specificity.

The sequenced sample consisted of blood. This receptor was identified in a human donor with ulcerative colitis or Crohn's disease, or a healthy co-twin of an affected twin (not recorded which). This receptor chain uses TRBV6-2 or TRBV6-3 and TRBJ2-2. For the CDR3, the sequence is CASRPGNTGELFF.